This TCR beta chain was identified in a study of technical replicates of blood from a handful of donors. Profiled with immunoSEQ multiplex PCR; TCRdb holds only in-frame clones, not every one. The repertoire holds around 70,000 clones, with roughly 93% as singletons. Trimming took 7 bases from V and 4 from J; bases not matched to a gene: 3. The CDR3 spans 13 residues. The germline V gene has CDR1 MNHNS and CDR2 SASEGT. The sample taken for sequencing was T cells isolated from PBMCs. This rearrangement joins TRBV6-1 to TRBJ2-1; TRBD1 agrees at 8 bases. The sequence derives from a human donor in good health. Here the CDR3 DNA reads TGTGCCAGCAACAGGGGGAGTTACAATGAGCAGTTCTTC. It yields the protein CASNRGSYNEQFF.